Listed here are 25 T cell receptor beta chains from one sample, sequenced in a study of shared clonotypes between healthy human individuals. Assay: immunoSEQ multiplex PCR; the TCRdb copy retains only in-frame clones and omits some. The sample has roughly 2.2 million clones; about nine tenths are singletons. The source material was naive CD4+ T cells from PBMCs. Specified subset: CD45RA+ positively selected. Every receptor here comes from a man younger than 35 in good health. Some clones in this sample may be carry-over from other donors' samples.

This chain links TRBV28 with TRBJ2-3; D gene ambiguous. This CDR3 is 11 amino acids long. Germline CDR1 is MDHEN and CDR2 is SYDVKM. The CDR3 DNA reads as TGTGGTTCGAAGATCACAGATACGCAGTATTTT. Residues: CGSKITDTQYF. Drawing the rest from reference TRBV28 and TRBJ2-3, the complete variable domain is DVKVTQSSRYLVKRTGEKVFLECVQDMDHENMFWYRQDPGLGLRLIYFSYDVKMKEKGDIPEGYSVSREKKERFSLILESASTNQTSMYLCGSKITDTQYFGPGTRLTVL.

This chain joins TRBV27 and TRBJ2-7, with TRBD2 matching 13 bases. CDR3 length: 16 residues. Germline V gene lookup returns CDR1 MNHEY and CDR2 SMNVEV (reference sequence). The ends lost 5 bases at V and 4 bases at J; junction bases unmatched: 8. CDR3 region: CASSRRGTSGMYEQYF. As DNA, the CDR3 is TGTGCCAGCAGTCGTAGGGGGACTAGCGGGATGTACGAGCAGTACTTC.

The V and J genes are TRBV5-1 and TRBJ1-2; the D is unclear. Germline V gives CDR1 SGHRS, CDR2 YFSETQ. The V end lost 5 bases, the J end lost 3 bases, and 14 bases lay between the germline ends. The CDR3 spans 14 residues. The CDR3: CASRQPGRDYGYTF. As DNA, the CDR3 is TGCGCCAGCAGGCAACCGGGAAGGGACTATGGCTACACCTTC.

This chain joins TRBV5-5 and TRBJ2-5; possible D gene TRBD2, 6 bases. The CDR3 contains 11 residues. Germline V gene data show CDR1 as SGHKS and CDR2 as YYEKEE (reference sequence). Deletions cut 4 bases from V and 10 bases from J, with 11 bases between. CDR3 DNA: TGTGCCAGCAGCGTGGACTACGACCAGTACTTC. This encodes CASSVDYDQYF. The variable domain in full, with the rest retrieved from reference TRBV5-5 and TRBJ2-5, is DAGVTQSPTHLIKTRGQQVTLRCSPISGHKSVSWYQQVLGQGPQFIFQYYEKEERGRGNFPDRFSARQFPNYSSELNVNALLLGDSALYLCASSVDYDQYFGPGTRLLVL.

The chain uses TRBV19 and TRBJ2-5; 7 bases agree with TRBD1. Germline V gives CDR1 LNHDA, CDR2 SQIVND (reference sequence). The CDR3 is 13 residues long. J gave up 3 bases and V 6 bases, and 4 bases lay outside the gene matches. CDR3 bases: TGTGCCAGTAGAGACAGGGACAAAGAGACCCAGTACTTC. This gives the protein CASRDRDKETQYF.

The rearrangement links TRBV30 to TRBJ2-5; 7 positions agree with TRBD1. The J call may be in error: the DNA end matches TRBJ2-7 better. CDR3 length equals 11 residues. CDR1 GTSNPN and CDR2 SVGIG come from the germline V gene (reference sequence). The CDR3 loop reads CAWNRGYEQYF. CDR3 DNA: TGTGCCTGGAACAGGGGTTACGAGCAGTACTTC.

The chain is built from TRBV27 and TRBJ1-2; D gene ambiguous. Germline CDR1 is MNHEY and CDR2 is SMNVEV (reference sequence). The CDR3 extends over 13 amino acids. Between the trimmed V and J ends, which lost 5 bases and 8 bases, there was a span of 15 bases. CDR3 amino acids: CASSRPGVGGYTF. CDR3 sequence (DNA): TGTGCCAGCAGTCGCCCCGGAGTGGGGGGCTACACCTTC.

The rearrangement links TRBV10-2 to TRBJ2-7; 7 bases are shared with TRBD2. The V and J ends lost 2 bases and 9 bases, in that order; junction bases with no gene match: 13. The CDR3 has 15 residues. Germline CDR1 is WSHSY and CDR2 is SAAADI. The CDR3 is CASSEQLAPFTGQYF. CDR3 DNA: TGCGCCAGCAGTGAGCAACTAGCGCCATTCACGGGGCAGTACTTC.

This clone was seen once. This sample includes further DNA sequences coding for the same CDR3. The chain uses TRBV7-2 and TRBJ2-3; D perhaps matches TRBD1 (6 bases). The CDR3 runs 14 residues. CDR1 is SGHTA and CDR2 is FQGNSA in the germline V gene. The germline V and J ends were trimmed by 0 bases and 4 bases, with 8 bases remaining between them. CDR3: CASSLARGPDTQYF. DNA of the CDR3: TGTGCCAGCAGCTTAGCCAGGGGCCCAGATACGCAGTATTTT.

This chain uses TRBV6-4 with TRBJ1-2, with unresolved D. The CDR3 is made up of 16 amino acids. Germline V CDR1 and CDR2: MRHNA, SNTAGT. Trimming took off 5 bases at V and 1 base at J, with 17 bases between the two ends. The CDR3 DNA reads TGTGCCAGCAGTCCGTACGGAGGGTATGGTAACTATGGCTACACCTTC. Its translation is CASSPYGGYGNYGYTF.

About this clone itself: Additional DNA sequences in this sample encode the identical CDR3. This rearrangement joins TRBV5-1 to TRBJ2-5; no firm D call. This CDR3 spans 12 amino acids. Germline CDR1 is SGHRS and CDR2 is YFSETQ. Trimming pared 3 bases from V and 2 bases from J, leaving 5 bases between. CDR3 loop: CASSSTQETQYF. CDR3 coding DNA: TGCGCCAGCAGCTCAACTCAAGAGACCCAGTACTTC.

This chain uses TRBV7-9 with TRBJ2-7; TRBD2 agrees at 10 bases. Unmatched junction bases numbered 8, after V lost 5 bases and J lost 7 bases. CDR3 length: 14 amino acids. Germline loops: CDR1 SEHNR, CDR2 FQNEAQ (reference sequence). The CDR3 DNA reads as TGTGCCAGCAGCCATGGAGCGGGAGGGCAAGAGCAGTACTTC. It yields the protein CASSHGAGGQEQYF.

This clone came up once. This chain uses TRBV19 with TRBJ1-5; D might be TRBD1 (5 bases). The CDR3 runs 14 residues. Trimming left V 5 bases short and J 5 bases short, with 13 bases between. Looked up from germline, CDR1 is LNHDA and CDR2 is SQIVND (reference sequence). The CDR3 coding sequence is TGTGCCAGTAGTGGGGCAGACGGCTATCAGCCCCAGCATTTT. Amino acids: CASSGADGYQPQHF.

About this clone: Other DNA sequences in this specimen translate into the identical CDR3. The V gene is TRBV20-1, the J gene TRBJ1-1; tentative D call: TRBD1 (5 bases). The V gene lost 5 bases and the J gene lost 5 bases, with 9 bases spanning the gap. Looked up from germline, CDR1 is DFQATT and CDR2 is SNEGSKA (reference sequence). The CDR3 covers 11 residues. CDR3 sequence (DNA): TGCAGTGCTCCGGGGGGGACTGAAGCTTTCTTT. This translates into CSAPGGTEAFF.

The CDR3 loop reads CASSLDRANEQFF. For the CDR3, the DNA is TGTGCCAGCTCTTTGGACAGGGCAAATGAGCAGTTCTTC. The rearrangement joins TRBV18 to TRBJ2-1, with 8 bases lining up with TRBD1. The CDR3 spans 13 residues. The V and J ends lost 6 bases and 7 bases, in that order; junction bases with no gene match: 5. Germline V gives CDR1 KGHSH, CDR2 LQKENI.

V and J are TRBV9 and TRBJ2-3, with D tentatively TRBD1 or TRBD2 (5 bases each). CDR1 SGDLS and CDR2 YYNGEE come from the germline V gene. V was cut by 4 bases and J by 5 bases, with 17 bases left in between. The CDR3 extends over 15 amino acids. CDR3 bases: TGTGCCAGCAGCTTCACCGGGGCCTGGGGAGATACGCAGTATTTT. Translation: CASSFTGAWGDTQYF.

This clone has a handful of counts. The J gene is TRBJ1-5, the V gene TRBV5-1; D is possibly TRBD1 (6 bases). Trimming took off 0 bases at V and 6 bases at J, with 13 bases between the two ends. The germline CDR1 and CDR2 sequences are SGHRS and YFSETQ. This CDR3 region has 15 residues. CDR3 nucleotide sequence: TGCGCCAGCAGCTTGGATCCCGGGGGCTCTCAGCCCCAGCATTTT. Protein: CASSLDPGGSQPQHF.

This clone occurred once. The V call is TRBV19, the J call TRBJ1-1; tentative D call: TRBD1 (6 bases). V gave up 6 bases and J gave up 4 bases, with 12 bases separating them. Germline CDR1 is LNHDA and CDR2 is SQIVND (reference sequence). The CDR3 loop spans 13 amino acids. CDR3 nucleotide sequence: TGTGCCAGTAGCGGCTACAGGGCCACTGAAGCTTTCTTT. It specifies CASSGYRATEAFF.

The chain carries TRBV4-3 and TRBJ2-1; the D is unclear. The germline V and J ends were trimmed by 0 bases and 9 bases, with 9 bases remaining between them. The CDR3 is 13 residues long. The germline CDR1 and CDR2 sequences are LGHNA and YSLEER. CDR3 in DNA: TGCGCCAGCAGCCAAGAATGGCAGGCTGAGCAGTTCTTC. Protein product: CASSQEWQAEQFF.

The chain combines TRBV7-6 with TRBJ1-3; D might be TRBD1 (6 bases). CDR1 and CDR2 from the germline V gene are SGHVS and FNYEAQ. This CDR3 spans 16 amino acids. Trimming took 0 bases from V and 0 from J, leaving 9 bases between them. The CDR3 sequence: CASSLAGHSSGNTIYF. In DNA, the CDR3 is TGTGCCAGCAGCTTAGCGGGACATAGCTCTGGAAACACCATATATTTT.

This chain uses TRBV5-1 with TRBJ1-5, with D perhaps TRBD1 (6 bases). The CDR3 loop spans 15 amino acids. The V gene lost 4 bases and the J gene lost 6 bases, with 17 bases spanning the gap. The germline gives CDR1 SGHRS, CDR2 YFSETQ. The CDR3 loop is CASSPLGGTGQPQHF. CDR3 nucleotides: TGCGCCAGCAGCCCATTAGGGGGGACGGGTCAGCCCCAGCATTTT.

A word on this clone: The sample holds other DNA sequences that translate to the same CDR3. This sequence joins TRBV30 and TRBJ1-5; 7 bases are a match to TRBD1. The CDR3 consists of 13 residues. Germline CDR1 reads GTSNPN; CDR2 reads SVGIG (reference sequence). The J segment lost 5 bases and the V segment lost 3 bases, leaving 4 bases of the junction unmatched. CDR3 amino acids: CAWSGDRDQPQHF. The CDR3 DNA sequence: TGTGCCTGGAGCGGAGACAGGGATCAGCCCCAGCATTTT.

J is TRBJ1-4 and V is TRBV28; no definite D call. CDR1 and CDR2 from the germline V gene are MDHEN and SYDVKM. The ends were cut back, 5 bases at V and 0 bases at J, with 16 bases in the middle. The CDR3 runs to 17 residues. CDR3 DNA sequence: TGTGCCAGCAGTCCACCACTGGTCCCAGCAACTAATGAAAAACTGTTTTTT. It codes for CASSPPLVPATNEKLFF.

CDR3 in DNA: TGTGCCAGCAGCTTAGGAAATGCAGGGATTGCGCAGCCCCAGCATTTT. Amino acid sequence: CASSLGNAGIAQPQHF. The chain links TRBV7-8 to TRBJ1-5, with D maybe TRBD1 (5 bases). Germline lookup yields CDR1 SGHVS and CDR2 FQNEAQ. The CDR3 has 16 amino acids. V lost 1 base and J lost 7, with 17 bases in between. The full variable domain, completed using reference TRBV7-8 and TRBJ1-5, is GAGVSQSPRYKVAKRGQDVALRCDPISGHVSLFWYQQALGQGPEFLTYFQNEAQLDKSGLPSDRFFAERPEGSVSTLKIQRTQQEDSAVYLCASSLGNAGIAQPQHFGDGTRLSIL.

The chain links TRBV6-5 to TRBJ1-2; 11 bases are a match to TRBD1. The CDR3 loop spans 15 amino acids. Germline loops: CDR1 MNHEY, CDR2 SVGAGI. V trimming: 6 bases; J trimming: 7 bases; junction bases outside the gene matches: 10. The CDR3 is CASRTLDRGQSGYTF. The CDR3 DNA sequence: TGTGCCAGCAGAACCTTGGACAGGGGGCAGAGTGGCTACACCTTC.